Following are 29 T cell receptor beta chains from one sample sequenced in a study of monozygotic twins with inflammatory bowel disease. TCRdb reprocessed the 5' RACE reads and stores each CDR3 protein as one record, lacking DNA. The sample holds about 380,000 distinct CDR3 sequences. Material: blood. Receptor source: a human donor with ulcerative colitis or Crohn's disease, or a healthy co-twin of an affected twin (not recorded which).

The chain uses TRBV13 and TRBJ1-1; TCRdb names TRBD1, which stays unverified in the absence of DNA. This CDR3 is built from 13 residues. Germline CDR1 PRHDT, CDR2 FYEKMQ (reference sequence). The CDR3 region is CASRITGHTEAFF.

J is TRBJ1-1 and V is TRBV4-1; the TCRdb D gene call, TRBD1, has no DNA to confirm it. The CDR3 consists of 16 residues. CDR1 and CDR2 from the germline V gene are MGHRA and YSYEKL. The CDR3 loop reads CASSEGEGQMNTEAFF.

The V call is TRBV12-3 or TRBV12-4, the J call TRBJ2-7; as DNA is missing, the TRBD1 call by TCRdb cannot be tested. The length of the CDR3 is 16 residues. Here the CDR3 reads CASSGPLGQLSYEQYF.

The chain combines TRBV5-1 with TRBJ2-1; TCRdb indicates TRBD1, and absent DNA this call remains unverified. This CDR3 is built from 15 residues. CDR1 and CDR2 (germline): SGHRS, YFSETQ. CDR3 loop: CASSSGTGPYNEQFF.

The chain recombines TRBV28 with TRBJ1-4; TCRdb designates TRBD1, a call that cannot be tested without DNA. Looked up from germline, CDR1 is MDHEN and CDR2 is SYDVKM. This CDR3 is built from 15 residues. Here the CDR3 reads CASSPMIGSREKLFF.

CDR3 residues: CSVVIRGPSNYGYTF. The chain recombines TRBV29-1 with TRBJ1-2; the D call from TCRdb, TRBD1, cannot be confirmed without DNA. The CDR3 has 15 amino acids. Germline V gene data show CDR1 as SQVTM and CDR2 as ANQGSEA.

The chain carries TRBV12-5 and TRBJ2-1; the TCRdb call, TRBD2, lacks DNA for checking. Germline V gene lookup returns CDR1 LGHNT and CDR2 FRNRAP. This CDR3 has 14 amino acids. The CDR3 loop is CASGLEGGLNEQFF.

The chain uses TRBV29-1 and TRBJ1-1; as DNA is missing, the TRBD1 call by TCRdb cannot be tested. This CDR3 is 14 amino acids long. Germline V lookup: CDR1 SQVTM, CDR2 ANQGSEA. CDR3: CSAEGGRVSAEAFF.

V gene TRBV5-1 combines with J gene TRBJ2-3; TCRdb calls TRBD1, which cannot be checked without DNA. The CDR3 runs 18 residues. Germline assignment: CDR1 SGHRS and CDR2 YFSETQ. The CDR3 is CASSLDPLGNRGPDTQYF.

The chain joins TRBV15 to TRBJ2-2; TCRdb gives TRBD1 as the D gene, but with no DNA this cannot be confirmed. CDR3 length: 13 residues. CDR1 and CDR2 from the germline V gene are LNHNV and YYDKDF (reference sequence). The CDR3 reads CATGTGSAGELFF.

The chain employs TRBV7-2 and TRBJ2-7; the D call of TRBD1 rests on TCRdb alone, since no DNA is present to check it. The CDR3 runs to 15 residues. CDR1 is SGHTA and CDR2 is FQGNSA in the germline V gene. CDR3 protein: CASSQDRAGLYEQYF. Variable domain in full (rest from reference TRBV7-2 and TRBJ2-7): GAGVSQSPSNKVTEKGKDVELRCDPISGHTALYWYRQSLGQGLEFLIYFQGNSAPDKSGLPSDRFSAERTGGSVSTLTIQRTQQEDSAVYLCASSQDRAGLYEQYFGPGTRLTVT.

The chain combines TRBV3-1 with TRBJ1-5. Per the germline V gene, CDR1 is LGHDT and CDR2 is YNNKEL (reference sequence). This CDR3 comprises 14 residues. The CDR3 protein is CASSPSGLNQPQHF. The full variable domain, its missing parts supplied by reference TRBV3-1 and TRBJ1-5, is DTAVSQTPKYLVTQMGNDKSIKCEQNLGHDTMYWYKQDSKKFLKIMFSYNNKELIINETVPNRFSPKSPDKAHLNLHINSLELGDSAVYFCASSPSGLNQPQHFGDGTRLSIL.

The chain couples TRBV5-1 to TRBJ2-4. CDR3 size: 12 residues. The germline V gene encodes CDR1 SGHRS and CDR2 YFSETQ. This CDR3 is CASSRGESLQYF.

The chain uses TRBV4-3 and TRBJ2-7; TCRdb returns TRBD2, unconfirmable since there is no DNA. This CDR3 region has 13 residues. Germline lookup yields CDR1 LGHNA and CDR2 YSLEER. This CDR3 reads CASSRGLTYEQYF.

The rearrangement uses TRBV3-1 and TRBJ2-5; there is no DNA to check the TCRdb D call of TRBD1. The CDR3 totals 18 residues. Germline CDR1 is LGHDT and CDR2 is YNNKEL (reference sequence). This CDR3 is CASSQITYQGAVGETQYF.

V usage is TRBV4-3 and J usage is TRBJ2-3. The germline gives CDR1 LGHNA, CDR2 YSLEER. This CDR3 is built from 14 residues. CDR3 protein: CASSQDGPQGTQYF.

The chain joins TRBV29-1 to TRBJ2-3; with no DNA, the TCRdb D assignment of TRBD2 cannot be verified. Germline V gene sequence: CDR1 SQVTM, CDR2 ANQGSEA. CDR3 length equals 15 residues. The CDR3 sequence is CSVDKGLAGGDTQYF.

This chain connects TRBV5-1 to TRBJ2-7; with no DNA, the TCRdb D assignment of TRBD1 cannot be verified. The CDR3 length is 13 residues. Germline values: CDR1 SGHRS, CDR2 YFSETQ. This CDR3 is CASSLGDTYEQYF.

CDR3: CAISESGGGYNEQFF. The rearrangement joins TRBV10-3 to TRBJ2-1; TCRdb's D gene call, TRBD2, goes unchecked for lack of DNA. CDR3 length equals 15 residues. Looked up from germline, CDR1 is ENHRY and CDR2 is SYGVKD.

The chain combines TRBV29-1 with TRBJ1-1; no DNA is available, so the TRBD1 call from TCRdb remains unchecked. Germline lookup yields CDR1 SQVTM and CDR2 ANQGSEA. There are 14 residues in the CDR3. CDR3 sequence: CSVPWGGTIPEAFF. Full variable domain (rest looked up from reference TRBV29-1 and TRBJ1-1): SAVISQKPSRDICQRGTSLTIQCQVDSQVTMMFWYRQQPGQSLTLIATANQGSEATYESGFVIDKFPISRPNLTFSTLTVSNMSPEDSSIYLCSVPWGGTIPEAFFGQGTRLTVV.

This chain joins TRBV7-9 and TRBJ2-7. This CDR3 region has 13 residues. Germline V gene data show CDR1 as SEHNR and CDR2 as FQNEAQ (reference sequence). CDR3 amino acids: CASSLNSNYEQYF.

V and J are TRBV4-3 and TRBJ1-3. Germline CDR1 and CDR2: LGHNA and YSLEER. CDR3 length: 15 amino acids. The CDR3 here is CASSQDPGRADTIYF.

The chain carries TRBV19 and TRBJ2-1; TCRdb's assignment of TRBD1 cannot be checked, as there is no DNA. Germline CDR1 LNHDA, CDR2 SQIVND (reference sequence). The CDR3 length is 14 residues. The CDR3 spells CASTVTSNEDEQFF.

This chain uses TRBV11-2 with TRBJ2-3; the D call of TRBD2 rests on TCRdb alone, since no DNA is present to check it. Germline V lookup: CDR1 SGHAT, CDR2 FQNNGV. The CDR3 is made up of 18 amino acids. The chain's CDR3 is CASSLRGGLAGGPDTQYF.

This rearrangement joins TRBV4-1 to TRBJ1-4; TCRdb indicates TRBD1, and absent DNA this call remains unverified. Germline V gene data show CDR1 as MGHRA and CDR2 as YSYEKL. CDR3 length equals 15 residues. CDR3 region: CASSLRGRGDEKLFF.

The chain couples TRBV19 to TRBJ2-7; TCRdb reports TRBD1, a call that lacks DNA to check it against. CDR3 size: 14 residues. Germline-derived CDR1 and CDR2 are LNHDA and SQIVND (reference sequence). The CDR3: CASRGQGLSYEQYF.

V gene TRBV7-2 combines with J gene TRBJ1-5; absent DNA, TCRdb's TRBD1 call cannot be checked. The germline gives CDR1 SGHTA, CDR2 FQGNSA. The CDR3 runs to 15 residues. CDR3 sequence: CASSPRWGADQPQHF.

The chain uses TRBV5-4 and TRBJ1-3. Germline V lookup: CDR1 SGHNT, CDR2 YYREEE (reference sequence). The CDR3 loop spans 16 amino acids. The CDR3 is CASSLEMGLSENTIYF.

The V gene is TRBV10-3, the J gene TRBJ2-3; TCRdb lists TRBD1, though no DNA is available to test this call. This CDR3 region has 15 residues. The germline V gene has CDR1 ENHRY and CDR2 SYGVKD. The CDR3 loop is CAISGETGGTDTQYF.